The rows below give T cell receptor beta chains drawn from one sample of a study of cytomegalovirus exposure and HLA in healthy donors. Libraries were prepared by immunoSEQ multiplex PCR; TCRdb keeps only in-frame clonotypes and omits some of them. The data show about 190,000 clones, about 83% seen once. Input material: PBMCs. These receptors originate from a young woman in good health and CMV-seronegative. The CDR3 runs from the conserved cysteine through the conserved F or W. A D gene is named only where the DNA matches it firmly. Clone size, where shown, is once, few, many, or a class for clones that have expanded.

J gene | D gene | CDR3 length | clone size | V gene | CDR3 protein | CDR3 DNA
TRBJ2-7 | . | 10 | once | TRBV10-1 | CASRGYGEYF | TGCGCCAGCAGGGGGTACGGGGAGTACTTC
TRBJ1-2 | TRBD1 | 12 | . | TRBV27 | CASSSGQGGYTF | TGTGCCAGCAGTTCGGGACAGGGCGGCTACACCTTC
TRBJ2-7 | TRBD1 | 14 | . | TRBV6-5 | CASSGDRGFYEQYF | TGTGCCAGCAGCGGGGACAGGGGGTTCTACGAGCAGTACTTC
TRBJ1-2 | TRBD1 | 13 | . | TRBV5-6 | CASSLRDSYGYTF | TGTGCCAGCAGCTTGAGGGACAGCTATGGCTACACCTTC
TRBJ1-1 | . | 17 | . | TRBV10-3 | CAISESWAAGKNTEAFF | TGTGCCATCAGTGAGTCGTGGGCGGCAGGGAAGAACACTGAAGCTTTCTTT
TRBJ1-2 | TRBD1 | 13 | . | TRBV6-5 | CASSYDRDLGYTF | TGTGCCAGCAGTTACGACAGGGATCTTGGCTACACCTTC
TRBJ2-3 | . | 13 | . | TRBV4-1 | CASSNSEIDTQYF | TGCGCCAGCAGCAACAGTGAGATAGATACGCAGTATTTT
TRBJ1-2 | . | 14 | few | TRBV5-6 | CASSPASTGPGYTF | TGTGCCAGCAGCCCCGCCTCGACTGGCCCCGGCTACACCTTC
TRBJ2-1 | . | 17 | . | TRBV21-1 | CASSYPRYRDTYNEQFF | TGTGCCAGCTCTTACCCCCGTTATAGGGACACCTACAATGAGCAGTTCTTC
TRBJ1-5 | TRBD1 | 18 | . | TRBV27 | CASLQGGRVWRRNQPQHF | TGTGCCAGCCTCCAGGGGGGCAGGGTTTGGAGGAGGAATCAGCCCCAGCATTTT
TRBJ2-1 | . | 14 | . | TRBV9 | CASRPPGGSNEQFF | TGTGCCAGCAGACCTCCTGGGGGGAGCAATGAGCAGTTCTTC
TRBJ1-1 | . | 13 | few | TRBV28 | CASSLSENTEAFF | TGTGCCAGCAGCCTTAGTGAGAACACTGAAGCTTTCTTT
TRBJ2-5 | TRBD2 | 16 | . | TRBV9 | CASSGRSGGASETQYF | TGTGCCAGCAGCGGACGTAGCGGGGGGGCCTCAGAGACCCAGTACTTC
TRBJ1-2 | TRBD1 | 18 | few | TRBV30 | CAWSAKMTGTSSYYGYTF | TGTGCCTGGAGTGCAAAGATGACAGGGACCTCATCGTACTATGGCTACACCTTC
TRBJ2-6 | . | 15 | few | TRBV5-1 | CASSRQDSGANVLTF | TGCGCCAGCAGCCGCCAGGACTCTGGGGCCAACGTCCTGACTTTC
TRBJ1-5 | TRBD1 | 16 | once | TRBV10-2 | CASSDRTGTGNQPQHF | TGCGCCAGCAGTGATCGGACAGGGACTGGCAATCAGCCCCAGCATTTT
TRBJ2-7 | TRBD1 | 14 | . | TRBV23-1 | CASSRGQGSYEQYF | TGCGCCAGCAGTCGGGGACAGGGCTCCTACGAGCAGTACTTC
TRBJ2-1 | . | 15 | . | TRBV5-4 | CASSLSRGHYNEQFF | TGTGCCAGCAGCTTGAGTAGGGGCCACTACAATGAGCAGTTCTTC
TRBJ1-2 | . | 19 | . | TRBV5-6 | CASSFLVAGGARPRYGYTF | TGTGCCAGCAGCTTTTTGGTCGCGGGGGGCGCTCGGCCTAGGTATGGCTACACCTTC
TRBJ1-1 | . | 12 | . | TRBV29-1 | CSLDSLNTEAFF | TGCAGCTTGGACAGCCTGAACACTGAAGCTTTCTTT
TRBJ1-1 | . | 14 | . | TRBV15 | CATTSGALNTEAFF | TGTGCCACCACCTCAGGGGCCCTGAACACTGAAGCTTTCTTT
TRBJ1-3 | . | 14 | once | TRBV7-2 | CASSFSSSGNTIYF | TGTGCCAGCAGCTTCTCTAGCTCTGGAAACACCATATATTTT
TRBJ2-1 | TRBD2 | 15 | . | TRBV5-1 | CASSLDSGTYNEQFF | TGCGCCAGCAGCTTGGATAGCGGGACGTACAATGAGCAGTTCTTC
TRBJ2-7 | . | 14 | . | TRBV6-5 | CASSRRWELYEQYF | TGTGCCAGCAGCCGGAGATGGGAGCTCTACGAGCAGTACTTC
TRBJ2-5 | . | 14 | . | TRBV4-1 | CASSQPTGQETQYF | TGCGCCAGCAGCCAACCAACGGGCCAAGAGACCCAGTACTTC
TRBJ2-7 | TRBD2 | 17 | . | TRBV19 | CASSIDSSASGNYEQYF | TGTGCCAGTAGTATAGATTCTTCCGCTAGCGGGAACTACGAGCAGTACTTC
TRBJ1-2 | . | 15 | few | TRBV5-1 | CASSPGTGANYGYTF | TGCGCCAGCAGCCCCGGAACGGGAGCTAACTATGGCTACACCTTC
TRBJ1-1 | . | 15 | . | TRBV18 | CASSPPSGYGTEAFF | TGTGCCAGCTCACCACCGTCCGGGTACGGCACTGAAGCTTTCTTT
TRBJ2-1 | TRBD2 | 18 | once | TRBV9 | CASSLTSGGAFVINEQFF | TGTGCCAGCAGCCTTACTAGCGGGGGGGCGTTCGTCATAAATGAGCAGTTCTTC
TRBJ2-3 | . | 13 | . | TRBV19 | CASSIDGEGGTHF | TGTGCCAGTAGTATCGATGGGGAGGGGGGTACGCATTTT
TRBJ2-5 | . | 15 | . | TRBV9 | CASSVVWGRGETQYF | TGTGCCAGCAGCGTAGTCTGGGGGCGCGGGGAGACCCAGTACTTC